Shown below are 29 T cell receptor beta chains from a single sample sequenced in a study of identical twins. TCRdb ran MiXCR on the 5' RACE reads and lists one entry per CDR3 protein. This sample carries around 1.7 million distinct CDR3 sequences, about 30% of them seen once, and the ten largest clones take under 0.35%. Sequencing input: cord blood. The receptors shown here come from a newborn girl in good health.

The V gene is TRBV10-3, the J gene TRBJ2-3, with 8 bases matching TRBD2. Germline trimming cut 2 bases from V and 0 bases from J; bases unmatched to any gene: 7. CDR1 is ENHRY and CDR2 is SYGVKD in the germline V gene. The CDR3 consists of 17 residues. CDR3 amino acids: CAISETASSGSTDTQYF. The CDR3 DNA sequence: TGTGCCATCAGTGAGACCGCGTCTAGCGGGAGCACAGATACGCAGTATTTT.

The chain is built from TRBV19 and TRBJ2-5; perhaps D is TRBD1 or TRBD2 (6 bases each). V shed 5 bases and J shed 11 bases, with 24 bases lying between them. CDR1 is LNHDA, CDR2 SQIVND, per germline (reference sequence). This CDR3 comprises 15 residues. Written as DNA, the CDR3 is TGTGCCAGTAGTCGAGATTTTCAAGGGGGGAATGAGCAGTACTTC. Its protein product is CASSRDFQGGNEQYF.

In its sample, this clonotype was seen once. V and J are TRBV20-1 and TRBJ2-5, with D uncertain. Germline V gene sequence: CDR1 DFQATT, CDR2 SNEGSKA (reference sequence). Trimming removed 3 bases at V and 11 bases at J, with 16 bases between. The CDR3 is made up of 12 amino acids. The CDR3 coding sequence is TGCAGTGCTAGTCGGCGGTACAATGAGCAGTACTTC. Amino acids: CSASRRYNEQYF.

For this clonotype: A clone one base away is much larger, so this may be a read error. CDR3 in amino acids: CSGQAGVNGQFF. CDR3 coding DNA: TGCAGCGGGCAAGCAGGGGTCAATGGGCAGTTCTTC. This chain joins TRBV29-1 and TRBJ2-1, with a possible D match to TRBD1 (6 bases). The germline CDR1 and CDR2 sequences are SQVTM and ANQGSEA. This CDR3 is built from 12 residues.

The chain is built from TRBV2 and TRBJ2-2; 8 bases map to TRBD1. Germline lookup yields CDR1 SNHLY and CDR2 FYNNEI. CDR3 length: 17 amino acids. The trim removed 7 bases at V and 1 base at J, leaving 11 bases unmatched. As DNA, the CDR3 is TGTGCCAGCACCGGTTCAGGGGGCGTGGAGAACACCGGGGAGCTGTTTTTT. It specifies CASTGSGGVENTGELFF.

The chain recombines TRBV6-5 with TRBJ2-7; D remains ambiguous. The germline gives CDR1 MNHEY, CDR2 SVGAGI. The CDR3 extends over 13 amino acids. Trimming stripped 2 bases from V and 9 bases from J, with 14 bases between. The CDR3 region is CASSYPDGCGQYF. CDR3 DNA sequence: TGTGCCAGCAGTTACCCAGACGGCTGCGGGCAGTACTTC.

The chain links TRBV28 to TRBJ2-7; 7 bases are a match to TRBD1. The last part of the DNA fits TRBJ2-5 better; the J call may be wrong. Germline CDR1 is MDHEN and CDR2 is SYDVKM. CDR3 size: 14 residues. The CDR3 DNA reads TGTGCCAGCAGTTGGACAGGTCCAAAAGAGACCCAGTACTTC. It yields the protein CASSWTGPKETQYF.

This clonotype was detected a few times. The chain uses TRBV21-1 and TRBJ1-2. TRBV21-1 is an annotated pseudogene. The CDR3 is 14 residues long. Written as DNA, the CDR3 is TGTGCCAGCAGCAAAGCAGGGTCTAACTATGGCTACACCTTC. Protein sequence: CASSKAGSNYGYTF.

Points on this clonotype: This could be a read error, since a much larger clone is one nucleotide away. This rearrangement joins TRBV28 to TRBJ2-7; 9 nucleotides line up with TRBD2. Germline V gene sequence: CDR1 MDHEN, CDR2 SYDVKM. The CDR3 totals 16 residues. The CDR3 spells CASSPYPGLASYGQYF. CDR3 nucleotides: TGTGCCAGCAGTCCGTATCCGGGACTAGCCTCCTACGGGCAGTACTTC.

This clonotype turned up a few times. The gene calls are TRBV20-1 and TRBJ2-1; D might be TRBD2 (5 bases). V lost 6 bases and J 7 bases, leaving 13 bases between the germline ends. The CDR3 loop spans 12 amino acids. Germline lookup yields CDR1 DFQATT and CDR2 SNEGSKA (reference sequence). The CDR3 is CSALKGLNEQFF. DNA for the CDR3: TGCAGTGCCCTAAAAGGACTTAATGAGCAGTTCTTC.

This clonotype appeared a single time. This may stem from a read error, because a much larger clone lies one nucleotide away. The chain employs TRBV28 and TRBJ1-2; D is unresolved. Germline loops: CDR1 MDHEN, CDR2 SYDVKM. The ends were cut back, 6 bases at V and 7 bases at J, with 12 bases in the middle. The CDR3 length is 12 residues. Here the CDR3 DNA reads TGTGCCAGCAGCCCCCCGGACTGTGGCTACACCTTC. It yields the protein CASSPPDCGYTF.

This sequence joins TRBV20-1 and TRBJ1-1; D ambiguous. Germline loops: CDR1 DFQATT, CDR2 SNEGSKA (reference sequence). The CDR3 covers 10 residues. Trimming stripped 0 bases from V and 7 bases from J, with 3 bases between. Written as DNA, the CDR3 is TGCAGTGCTAGAGAGGTTGAAGCTTTCTTT. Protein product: CSAREVEAFF.

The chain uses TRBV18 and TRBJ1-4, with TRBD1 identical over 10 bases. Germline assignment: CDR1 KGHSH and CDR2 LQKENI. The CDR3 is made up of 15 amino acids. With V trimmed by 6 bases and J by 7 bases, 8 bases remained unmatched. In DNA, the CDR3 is TGTGCCAGCTCCCCGGACAGGGGGATACTTGAAAAACTGTTTTTT. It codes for CASSPDRGILEKLFF.

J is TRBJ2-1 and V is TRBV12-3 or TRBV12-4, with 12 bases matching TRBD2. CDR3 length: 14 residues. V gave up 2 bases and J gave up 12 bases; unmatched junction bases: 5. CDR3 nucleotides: TGTGCCAGCAGTTTAAGCCTAGCGGGAGGGGCGCAGTTCTTC. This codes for CASSLSLAGGAQFF.

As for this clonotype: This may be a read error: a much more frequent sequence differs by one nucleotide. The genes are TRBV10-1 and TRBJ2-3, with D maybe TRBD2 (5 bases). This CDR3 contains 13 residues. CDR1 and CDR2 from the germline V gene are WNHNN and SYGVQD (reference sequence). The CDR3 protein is CASSDPSTETQYF. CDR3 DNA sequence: TGCGCCAGCAGTGATCCTAGCACAGAAACGCAGTATTTT.

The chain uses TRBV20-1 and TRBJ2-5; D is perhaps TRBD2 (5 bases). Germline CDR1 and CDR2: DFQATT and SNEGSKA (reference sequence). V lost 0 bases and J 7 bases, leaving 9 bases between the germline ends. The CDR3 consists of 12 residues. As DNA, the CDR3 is TGCAGTGCTAGAGAGGCGGGCGGGACCCAGTACTTC. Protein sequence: CSAREAGGTQYF.

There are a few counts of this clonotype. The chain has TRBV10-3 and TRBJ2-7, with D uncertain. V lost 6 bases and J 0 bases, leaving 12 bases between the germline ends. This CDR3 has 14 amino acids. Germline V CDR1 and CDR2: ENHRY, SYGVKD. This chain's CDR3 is CAIRGPLSSYEQYF. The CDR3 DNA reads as TGTGCCATCAGGGGTCCCCTGAGCTCCTACGAGCAGTACTTC.

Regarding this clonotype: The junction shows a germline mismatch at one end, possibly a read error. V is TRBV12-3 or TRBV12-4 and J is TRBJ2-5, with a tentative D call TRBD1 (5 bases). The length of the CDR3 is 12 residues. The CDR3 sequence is CASRAGLETQYF. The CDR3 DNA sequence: TGTGCCAGCAGGGCAGGGCTCGAGACTCAGTACTTC.

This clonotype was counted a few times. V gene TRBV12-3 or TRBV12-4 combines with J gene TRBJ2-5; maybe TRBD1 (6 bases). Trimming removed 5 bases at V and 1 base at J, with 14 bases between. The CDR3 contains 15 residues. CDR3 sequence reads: CASSPLDRFQETQYF. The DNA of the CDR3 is TGTGCCAGCAGTCCACTCGACAGGTTCCAAGAGACCCAGTACTTC.

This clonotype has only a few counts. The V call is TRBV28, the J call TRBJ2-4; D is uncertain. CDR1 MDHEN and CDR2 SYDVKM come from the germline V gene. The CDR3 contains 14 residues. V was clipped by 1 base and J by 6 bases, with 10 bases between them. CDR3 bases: TGTGCCAGCAGTTTATCTGGGATGGGAAACATTCAGTACTTC. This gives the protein CASSLSGMGNIQYF. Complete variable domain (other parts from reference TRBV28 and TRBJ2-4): DVKVTQSSRYLVKRTGEKVFLECVQDMDHENMFWYRQDPGLGLRLIYFSYDVKMKEKGDIPEGYSVSREKKERFSLILESASTNQTSMYLCASSLSGMGNIQYFGAGTRLSVL.

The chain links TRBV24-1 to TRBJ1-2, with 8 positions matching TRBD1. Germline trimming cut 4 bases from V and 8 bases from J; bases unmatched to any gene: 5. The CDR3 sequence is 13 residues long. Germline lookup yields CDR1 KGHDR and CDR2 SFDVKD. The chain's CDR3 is CATSETGVGGYTF. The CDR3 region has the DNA TGTGCCACCAGTGAGACAGGGGTCGGGGGCTACACCTTC.

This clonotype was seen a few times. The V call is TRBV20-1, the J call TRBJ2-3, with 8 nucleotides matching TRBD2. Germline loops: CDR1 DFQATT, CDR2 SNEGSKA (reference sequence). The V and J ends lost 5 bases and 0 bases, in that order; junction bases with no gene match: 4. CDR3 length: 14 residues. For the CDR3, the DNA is TGCAGTGCTTTTAGCGGGGCTAGCACAGATACGCAGTATTTT. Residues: CSAFSGASTDTQYF.

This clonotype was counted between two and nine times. The CDR3, as DNA: TGCGCCAGCAGCACCCGGTCTAGCGGGGGGCAGTTTAGCTCCTACAATGAGCAGTTCTTC. Residues: CASSTRSSGGQFSSYNEQFF. The chain carries TRBV5-1 and TRBJ2-1; 11 positions agree with TRBD2. V shed 4 bases, J shed 0 bases, and the junction held 15 bases outside the gene matches. The CDR3 is 20 residues long. CDR1 is SGHRS, CDR2 YFSETQ, per germline.

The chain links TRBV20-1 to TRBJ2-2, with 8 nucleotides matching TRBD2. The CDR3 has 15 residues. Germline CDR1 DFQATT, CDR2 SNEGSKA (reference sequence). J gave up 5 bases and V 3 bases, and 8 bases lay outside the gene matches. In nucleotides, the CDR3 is TGCAGTGCTAGTAGCGGCGGGAGGTGGACCGGGGAGCTGTTTTTT. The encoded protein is CSASSGGRWTGELFF.

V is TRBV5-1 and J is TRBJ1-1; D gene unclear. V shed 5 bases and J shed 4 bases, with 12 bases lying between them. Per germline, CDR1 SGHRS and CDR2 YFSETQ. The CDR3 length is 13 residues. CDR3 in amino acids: CASSFLLATEAFF. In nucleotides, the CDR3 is TGCGCCAGCAGTTTCCTGTTGGCCACTGAAGCTTTCTTT. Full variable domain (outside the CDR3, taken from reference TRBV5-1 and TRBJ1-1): KAGVTQTPRYLIKTRGQQVTLSCSPISGHRSVSWYQQTPGQGLQFLFEYFSETQRNKGNFPGRFSGRQFSNSRSEMNVSTLELGDSALYLCASSFLLATEAFFGQGTRLTVV.

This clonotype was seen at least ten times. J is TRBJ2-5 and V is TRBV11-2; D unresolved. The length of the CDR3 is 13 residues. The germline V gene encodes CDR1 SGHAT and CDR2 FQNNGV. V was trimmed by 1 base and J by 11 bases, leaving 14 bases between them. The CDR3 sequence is CASSLGDPLGQYF. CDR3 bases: TGTGCCAGCAGCTTAGGCGATCCCTTGGGGCAGTACTTC.

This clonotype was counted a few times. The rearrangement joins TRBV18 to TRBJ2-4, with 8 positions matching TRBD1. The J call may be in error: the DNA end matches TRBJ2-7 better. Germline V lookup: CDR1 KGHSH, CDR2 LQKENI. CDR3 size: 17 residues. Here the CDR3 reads CASSPLPPGQVAHEQYF. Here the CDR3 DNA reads TGTGCCAGCTCACCACTCCCTCCGGGACAGGTTGCCCACGAGCAGTACTTC.

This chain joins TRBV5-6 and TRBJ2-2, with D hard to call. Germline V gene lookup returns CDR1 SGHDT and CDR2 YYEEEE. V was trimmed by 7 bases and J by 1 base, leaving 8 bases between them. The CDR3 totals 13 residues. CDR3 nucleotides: TGTGCCAGCGGGTACTTGAACACCGGGGAGCTGTTTTTT. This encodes CASGYLNTGELFF.

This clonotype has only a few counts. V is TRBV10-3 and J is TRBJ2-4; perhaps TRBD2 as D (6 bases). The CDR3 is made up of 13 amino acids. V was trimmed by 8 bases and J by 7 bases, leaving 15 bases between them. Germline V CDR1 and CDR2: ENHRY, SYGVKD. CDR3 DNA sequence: TGTGCCATCTCTGGGAGTGGGGGGAACATTCAGTACTTC. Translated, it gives CAISGSGGNIQYF.